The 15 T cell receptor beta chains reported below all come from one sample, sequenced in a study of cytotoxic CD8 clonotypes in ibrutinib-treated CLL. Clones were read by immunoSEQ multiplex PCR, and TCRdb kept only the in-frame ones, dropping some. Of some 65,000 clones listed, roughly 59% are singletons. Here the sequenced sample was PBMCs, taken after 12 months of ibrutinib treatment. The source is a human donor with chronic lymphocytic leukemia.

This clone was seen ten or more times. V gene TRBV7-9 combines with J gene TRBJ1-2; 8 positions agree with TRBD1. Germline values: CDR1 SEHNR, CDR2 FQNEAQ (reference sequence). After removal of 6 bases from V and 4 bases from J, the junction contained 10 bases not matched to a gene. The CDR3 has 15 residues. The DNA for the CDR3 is TGTGCCAGCAGGTATACTGGGACAGGAGGCTATGGCTACACCTTC. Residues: CASRYTGTGGYGYTF.

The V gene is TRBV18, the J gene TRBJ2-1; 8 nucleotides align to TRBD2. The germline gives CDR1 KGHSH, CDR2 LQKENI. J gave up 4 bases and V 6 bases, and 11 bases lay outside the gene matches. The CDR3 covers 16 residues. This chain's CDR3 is CASSPVSGVRYNEQFF. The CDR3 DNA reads TGTGCCAGCTCCCCAGTTAGCGGGGTGAGATACAATGAGCAGTTCTTC.

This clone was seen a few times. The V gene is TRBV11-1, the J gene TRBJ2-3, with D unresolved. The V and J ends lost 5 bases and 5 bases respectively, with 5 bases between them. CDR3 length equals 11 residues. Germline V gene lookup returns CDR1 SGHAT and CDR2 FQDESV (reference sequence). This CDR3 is CASSLGDTQYF. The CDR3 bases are TGTGCCAGCAGCCTCGGAGATACGCAGTATTTT.

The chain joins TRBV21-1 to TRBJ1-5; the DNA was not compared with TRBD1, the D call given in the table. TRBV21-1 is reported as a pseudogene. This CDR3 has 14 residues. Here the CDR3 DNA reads TGTGCCAGCAGCAGGACAGGCCCCAATCAGCCCCAGCATTTT. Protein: CASSRTGPNQPQHF.

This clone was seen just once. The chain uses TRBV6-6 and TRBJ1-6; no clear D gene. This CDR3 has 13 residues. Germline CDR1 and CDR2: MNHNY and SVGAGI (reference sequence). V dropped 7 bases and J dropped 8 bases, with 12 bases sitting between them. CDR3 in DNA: TGTGCCAGCACTTTACTGGCAGATTCACCCCTCCACTTT. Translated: CASTLLADSPLHF.

This CDR3 is CASSLDFLYGYTF. The CDR3 DNA sequence: TGCGCCAGCAGCTTGGATTTTCTCTATGGCTACACCTTC. The V call is TRBV5-1, the J call TRBJ1-2, with unresolved D. The CDR3 has 13 amino acids. In germline, CDR1 is SGHRS, CDR2 YFSETQ. V was shortened by 0 bases and J by 4 bases, with 7 bases between the two germline ends.

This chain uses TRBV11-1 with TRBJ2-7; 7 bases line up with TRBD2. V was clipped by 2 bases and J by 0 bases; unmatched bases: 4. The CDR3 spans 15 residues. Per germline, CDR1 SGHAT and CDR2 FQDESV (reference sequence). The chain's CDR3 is CASSLLGGSSYEQYF. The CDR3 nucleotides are TGTGCCAGCAGCTTACTGGGCGGGAGCTCCTACGAGCAGTACTTC.

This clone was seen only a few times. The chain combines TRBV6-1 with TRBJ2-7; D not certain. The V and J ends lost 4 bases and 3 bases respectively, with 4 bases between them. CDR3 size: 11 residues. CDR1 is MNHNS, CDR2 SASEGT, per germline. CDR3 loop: CASSGVYEQYF. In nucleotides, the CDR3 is TGTGCCAGCAGTGGAGTCTACGAGCAGTACTTC.

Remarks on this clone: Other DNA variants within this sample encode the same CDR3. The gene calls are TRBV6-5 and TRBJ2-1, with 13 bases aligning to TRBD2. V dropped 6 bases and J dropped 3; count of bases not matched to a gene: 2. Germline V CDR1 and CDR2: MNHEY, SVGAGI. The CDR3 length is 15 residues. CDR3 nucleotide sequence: TGTGCCAGCAGCCGGACTAGCGGGAGCTACAATGAGCAGTTCTTC. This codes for CASSRTSGSYNEQFF.

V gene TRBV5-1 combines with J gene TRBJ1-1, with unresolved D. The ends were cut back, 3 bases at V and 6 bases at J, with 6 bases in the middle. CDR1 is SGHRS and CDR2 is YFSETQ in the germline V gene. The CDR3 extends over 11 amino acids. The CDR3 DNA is TGCGCCAGCAGCTACGGACCTGAAGCTTTCTTT. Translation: CASSYGPEAFF.

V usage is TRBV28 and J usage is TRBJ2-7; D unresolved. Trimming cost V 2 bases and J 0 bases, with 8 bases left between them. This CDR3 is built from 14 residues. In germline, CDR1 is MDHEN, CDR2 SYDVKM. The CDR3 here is CASSLAGVSYEQYF. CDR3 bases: TGTGCCAGCAGTTTAGCCGGCGTCTCCTACGAGCAGTACTTC.

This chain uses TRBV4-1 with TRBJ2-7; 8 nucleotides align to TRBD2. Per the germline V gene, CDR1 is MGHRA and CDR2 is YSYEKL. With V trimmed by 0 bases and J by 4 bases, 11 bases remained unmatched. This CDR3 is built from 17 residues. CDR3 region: CASSQEVGGRRSYEQYF. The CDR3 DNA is TGCGCCAGCAGCCAAGAAGTGGGCGGGAGGCGCTCATACGAGCAGTACTTC.

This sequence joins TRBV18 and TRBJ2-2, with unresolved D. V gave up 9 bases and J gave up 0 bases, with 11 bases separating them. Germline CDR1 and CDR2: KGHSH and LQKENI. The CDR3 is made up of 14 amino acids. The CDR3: CASVGLSNTGELFF. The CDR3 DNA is TGTGCCAGTGTAGGATTATCGAACACCGGGGAGCTGTTTTTT.

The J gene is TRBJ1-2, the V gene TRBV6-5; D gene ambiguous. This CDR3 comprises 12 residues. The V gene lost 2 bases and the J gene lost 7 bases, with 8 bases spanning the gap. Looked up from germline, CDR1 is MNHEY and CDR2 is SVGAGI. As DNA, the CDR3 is TGTGCCAGCAGTTACGCATCCGGTGGCTACACCTTC. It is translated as CASSYASGGYTF.

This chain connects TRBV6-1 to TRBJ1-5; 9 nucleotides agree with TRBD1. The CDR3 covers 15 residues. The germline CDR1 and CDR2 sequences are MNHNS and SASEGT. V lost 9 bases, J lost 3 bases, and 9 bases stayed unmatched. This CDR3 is CASQQGAGVNQPQHF. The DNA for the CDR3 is TGTGCCAGTCAACAGGGGGCCGGGGTCAATCAGCCCCAGCATTTT.